This T cell receptor beta chain was recorded in a study of PD-L1 blockade in urothelial cancer. Turning to the study itself: Treatment start was followed by blood analysis at 3 weeks (second dose) and again at 6 weeks. Study findings and constraints: Lower than median blood TCR clonality before treatment predicted better survival.

In germline, CDR1 is SGHAT, CDR2 FQNNGV. The CDR3 has 13 residues. The junction had 7 bases not matched to a gene; V was cut back by 5 bases and J by 7 bases. Each PCR had synthetic TCR analog templates added to it as a spike-in. Using immunoSEQ multiplex PCR, the repertoire was profiled, and TCRdb retains in-frame clones only, with some absent. In the table there are fewer than 60,000 clones, around 80% of which are singletons. To note about this clone: Its antigen is unidentified.

Time point noted: pretreatment peripheral blood. Samples spanned pretreatment and treatment, with 1 to 8 time points per patient. The chain has TRBV11-2 and TRBJ1-1; 7 bases match TRBD1. The sample here was PBMCs, taken around atezolizumab (anti-PD-L1) treatment. This clonotype was sampled from a man between 65 and 79 years old with urothelial cancer. This chain's CDR3 is CASSTDGQVEAFF. Here the CDR3 DNA reads TGTGCCAGCAGCACGGACGGACAGGTTGAAGCTTTCTTT.